Listed here are 28 T cell receptor beta chains from one sample, sequenced in a study of T cells after somatic rescue of genetic block. Data came from immunoSEQ multiplex PCR; TCRdb stores just in-frame clones and leaves some out. This sample has 80,000 to 100,000 clones, with about nine tenths found just once. The sample was peripheral blood mononuclear cells (PBMCs). These receptors originate from a woman in her late teens or twenties.

The chain has TRBV2 and TRBJ1-3, with no clear D. Germline-derived CDR1 and CDR2 are SNHLY and FYNNEI. The CDR3 extends over 14 amino acids. V was shortened by 3 bases and J by 1 base, with 7 bases between the two germline ends. CDR3 loop: CASSEGPSGNTIYF. CDR3 nucleotide sequence: TGTGCCAGCAGTGAGGGCCCTTCTGGAAACACCATATATTTT. Full variable domain (missing parts from reference TRBV2 and TRBJ1-3): EPEVTQTPSHQVTQMGQEVILRCVPISNHLYFYWYRQILGQKVEFLVSFYNNEISEKSEIFDDQFSVERPDGSNFTLKIRSTKLEDSAMYFCASSEGPSGNTIYFGEGSWLTVV.

The V gene is TRBV18, the J gene TRBJ2-7; perhaps TRBD2 as D (5 bases). The germline gives CDR1 KGHSH, CDR2 LQKENI. The CDR3 extends over 14 amino acids. V gave up 3 bases and J gave up 3 bases, with 12 bases separating them. The CDR3 DNA is TGTGCCAGCTCACCGACTACAGCAGACTACGAGCAGTACTTC. It yields the protein CASSPTTADYEQYF.

The chain recombines TRBV4-3 with TRBJ1-1; D perhaps matches TRBD1 (5 bases). Germline lookup yields CDR1 LGHNA and CDR2 YSLEER. Trimming cost V 0 bases and J 0 bases, with 14 bases left between them. The CDR3 is 17 residues long. The CDR3 nucleotides are TGCGCCAGCAGCCAAGACGCCCGGGGGACCATGAACACTGAAGCTTTCTTT. It specifies CASSQDARGTMNTEAFF.

This rearrangement joins TRBV10-3 to TRBJ2-1; D call uncertain. The CDR3 consists of 11 residues. Trimming left V 1 base short and J 10 bases short, with 5 bases between. Germline CDR1 reads ENHRY; CDR2 reads SYGVKD. The CDR3: CAISELAEQFF. The DNA for the CDR3 is TGTGCCATCAGTGAGTTAGCAGAGCAGTTCTTC.

The V gene is TRBV6-5, the J gene TRBJ1-5; 7 positions agree with TRBD1. Germline CDR1 is MNHEY and CDR2 is SVGAGI. V lost 6 bases to trimming and J lost 7 bases; unmatched junction nucleotides: 6. This CDR3 contains 13 residues. CDR3 sequence (DNA): TGTGCCAGCAGCCCCAACAGGGGACAGCCCCAGCATTTT. Its protein product is CASSPNRGQPQHF.

V is TRBV6-5 and J is TRBJ1-1; 8 bases match TRBD1. Germline CDR1 is MNHEY and CDR2 is SVGAGI. The V segment lost 7 bases and the J segment 11 bases; nucleotides outside the gene matches: 15. The CDR3 is 14 residues long. CDR3 in DNA: TGTGCCAGCACCAGGGCTACAGGGGGGTCTGGTGCTTTCTTT. Translated: CASTRATGGSGAFF.

The rearrangement joins TRBV9 to TRBJ1-1; D is ambiguous. The CDR3 extends over 14 amino acids. V was clipped by 0 bases and J by 1 base, with 7 bases between them. The germline V gene encodes CDR1 SGDLS and CDR2 YYNGEE. CDR3 nucleotides: TGTGCCAGCAGCGTAGGGCCGGAGAACACTGAAGCTTTCTTT. Its translation is CASSVGPENTEAFF.

Written as DNA, the CDR3 is TGTGCCAGCAGCAATGAGTCAGGGAGAAGAATGCTCCGCAATGAGCAGTTCTTC. Protein product: CASSNESGRRMLRNEQFF. J is TRBJ2-1 and V is TRBV21-1. TRBV21-1 is an annotated pseudogene. This CDR3 contains 18 residues.

Notes on this clone: An end of the junction differs from the germline gene, which may be a read error. This sequence joins TRBV7-7 and TRBJ2-1; 8 bases match TRBD2. This CDR3 contains 15 residues. The germline CDR1 and CDR2 sequences are SSHAT and FNYEAQ (reference sequence). This chain's CDR3 is CASSKTSGGYNEQFF. The CDR3 region has the DNA TGTGCTAGCAGCAAAACTAGCGGAGGGTACAATGAGCAGTTCTTC.

V and J are TRBV18 and TRBJ1-2; D remains ambiguous. The CDR3 runs to 18 residues. The germline V and J ends were trimmed by 6 bases and 2 bases, with 25 bases remaining between them. CDR1 and CDR2 (germline): KGHSH, LQKENI. CDR3 bases: TGTGCCAGCTCTCCCCTGGAGAGGGCAGCCGTAAGAAACTATGGCTACACCTTC. Encoded protein: CASSPLERAAVRNYGYTF.

V and J are TRBV5-6 and TRBJ1-5; D is possibly TRBD1 (6 bases). The germline V and J ends were trimmed by 4 bases and 4 bases, with 15 bases remaining between them. The CDR3 contains 15 residues. CDR1 SGHDT and CDR2 YYEEEE come from the germline V gene. In nucleotides, the CDR3 is TGTGCCAGCAGCGGGAAGGACAGTTATAATCAGCCCCAGCATTTT. Translated: CASSGKDSYNQPQHF.

The chain has TRBV18 and TRBJ2-7; the match to TRBD2 covers 10 bases. The CDR3 covers 13 residues. Trimming took 5 bases from V and 4 from J; bases not matched to a gene: 2. The germline V gene encodes CDR1 KGHSH and CDR2 LQKENI. CDR3 amino acids: CASSTSGNYEQYF. In DNA, the CDR3 is TGTGCCAGCTCAACTAGCGGGAATTACGAGCAGTACTTC.

The V and J genes are TRBV27 and TRBJ2-3; a weak D match, TRBD2 (5 bases). The CDR3 has 16 residues. CDR1 is MNHEY and CDR2 is SMNVEV in the germline V gene (reference sequence). Trimming took off 6 bases at V and 3 bases at J, with 19 bases between the two ends. Here the CDR3 reads CASRHSTGRGTDTQYF. DNA for the CDR3: TGTGCCAGCAGGCATAGCACCGGCCGAGGGACAGATACGCAGTATTTT.

The V and J genes are TRBV5-4 and TRBJ2-1, with TRBD2 identical over 14 bases. Unmatched junction bases numbered 6, after V lost 4 bases and J lost 6 bases. The CDR3 sequence is 16 residues long. Per germline, CDR1 SGHNT and CDR2 YYREEE (reference sequence). The CDR3 region is CASSEGLAGVVNEQFF. CDR3 sequence (DNA): TGTGCCAGCAGCGAGGGACTAGCGGGAGTCGTCAATGAGCAGTTCTTC.

The chain carries TRBV5-1 and TRBJ2-3; D is unclear. V was shortened by 0 bases and J by 4 bases, with 15 bases between the two germline ends. The V gene's germline CDR1 is SGHRS and CDR2 YFSETQ. The CDR3 spans 16 residues. The CDR3 DNA follows: TGCGCCAGCAGCTTGGATACACCCAGAGCAGCAGATACGCAGTATTTT. Amino acids: CASSLDTPRAADTQYF.

Only one count was recorded for this clone. The rearrangement joins TRBV27 to TRBJ2-7; no clear D gene. The germline V gene has CDR1 MNHEY and CDR2 SMNVEV (reference sequence). Trimming removed 3 bases at V and 7 bases at J, with 13 bases between. The CDR3 sequence is 13 residues long. The CDR3 DNA reads as TGTGCCAGCAGTTTGGGCAGGTCCTGGGAGCAGTACTTC. Its protein product is CASSLGRSWEQYF.

The chain uses TRBV30 and TRBJ1-1; weak D call: TRBD1 (6 bases). V lost 5 bases and J 4 bases, leaving 14 bases between the germline ends. CDR1 and CDR2 from the germline V gene are GTSNPN and SVGIG (reference sequence). The CDR3 covers 13 residues. CDR3 DNA: TGTGCCTGGTCCGACAGGAGCACCACTGAAGCTTTCTTT. Its protein is CAWSDRSTTEAFF.

CDR3 protein: CASSLAVGDEQYF. The DNA for the CDR3 is TGTGCCAGCAGCTTAGCGGTGGGGGACGAGCAGTACTTC. V and J are TRBV7-8 and TRBJ2-7; D assignment may be TRBD1 or TRBD2 (5 bases each). The CDR3 runs 13 residues. The germline CDR1 and CDR2 sequences are SGHVS and FQNEAQ. Trimming shortened V by 0 bases and J by 5 bases, and 8 bases separated the two germline ends. The full variable domain, with the rest looked up from reference TRBV7-8 and TRBJ2-7, is GAGVSQSPRYKVAKRGQDVALRCDPISGHVSLFWYQQALGQGPEFLTYFQNEAQLDKSGLPSDRFFAERPEGSVSTLKIQRTQQEDSAVYLCASSLAVGDEQYFGPGTRLTVT.

The rearrangement links TRBV18 to TRBJ1-1; unclear D gene. V lost 3 bases to trimming and J lost 6 bases, with 11 bases between them. Germline V gene lookup returns CDR1 KGHSH and CDR2 LQKENI. The CDR3 runs to 13 residues. CDR3 loop: CASSPTSLAEAFF. The DNA for the CDR3 is TGTGCCAGCTCACCTACTAGTTTGGCTGAAGCTTTCTTT.

This clone came up once. The chain couples TRBV18 to TRBJ2-3, with D hard to call. The CDR3 has 13 amino acids. V lost 3 bases and J 2 bases, leaving 6 bases between the germline ends. Germline V gene sequence: CDR1 KGHSH, CDR2 LQKENI. DNA for the CDR3: TGTGCCAGCTCACCGGCCTCCACAGATACGCAGTATTTT. Protein: CASSPASTDTQYF.

This rearrangement joins TRBV27 to TRBJ2-1; TRBD1 aligns across 9 bases. Per germline, CDR1 MNHEY and CDR2 SMNVEV (reference sequence). There are 15 residues in the CDR3. The V gene end was trimmed by 3 bases and the J gene end by 1 base; junction bases not matched to a gene: 1. The CDR3 region is CASSLGTGSYNEQFF. CDR3 DNA sequence: TGTGCCAGCAGTTTGGGGACAGGGTCCTACAATGAGCAGTTCTTC.

The chain employs TRBV12-5 and TRBJ2-5; a weak D match, TRBD2 (6 bases). The CDR3 extends over 16 amino acids. With 4 bases removed from V and 1 base from J, the gap between germline ends came to 16 bases. CDR1 is LGHNT, CDR2 FRNRAP, per germline. The CDR3 DNA follows: TGTGCTAGTGGTTCCCGGTGGGGGGTTGGCCAAGAGACCCAGTACTTC. Translating it yields CASGSRWGVGQETQYF.

J is TRBJ2-5 and V is TRBV7-2; D call uncertain. CDR3 length equals 14 residues. The germline V and J ends were trimmed by 1 base and 5 bases, with 11 bases remaining between them. Germline CDR1 is SGHTA and CDR2 is FQGNSA. The CDR3 region is CASSLVVFLETQYF. The CDR3 nucleotides are TGTGCCAGCAGCTTAGTAGTGTTTCTTGAGACCCAGTACTTC.

The chain joins TRBV28 to TRBJ2-3; D not certain. CDR1 MDHEN and CDR2 SYDVKM come from the germline V gene. Trimming cost V 2 bases and J 0 bases, with 6 bases left between them. CDR3 size: 14 residues. The CDR3 spells CASSLPASTDTQYF. The CDR3 DNA is TGTGCCAGCAGTTTACCGGCAAGCACAGATACGCAGTATTTT.

This chain links TRBV29-1 with TRBJ1-2; D is unresolved. V was pared by 7 bases and J by 6 bases, with 3 bases between. Germline V gives CDR1 SQVTM, CDR2 ANQGSEA. This CDR3 contains 8 residues. The CDR3 loop reads CSGDGYTF. Here the CDR3 DNA reads TGCAGCGGGGATGGCTACACCTTC.

The chain employs TRBV10-3 and TRBJ1-2; a possible D gene is TRBD1 (6 bases). CDR1 is ENHRY and CDR2 is SYGVKD in the germline V gene. The CDR3 spans 12 residues. V lost 0 bases and J 13 bases, leaving 12 bases between the germline ends. The CDR3 is CAISESGGGATF. Written as DNA, the CDR3 is TGTGCCATCAGTGAGTCGGGCGGGGGCGCCACCTTC.

V usage is TRBV2 and J usage is TRBJ1-4; D is unclear. CDR3 size: 13 residues. Germline V gives CDR1 SNHLY, CDR2 FYNNEI. V lost 5 bases and J lost 3, with 7 bases in between. The CDR3 loop reads CASSFQSNEKLFF. The CDR3, as DNA: TGTGCCAGCAGTTTTCAGTCTAATGAAAAACTGTTTTTT.

The chain couples TRBV25-1 to TRBJ1-5; no firm D call. V was clipped by 1 base and J by 4 bases, with 5 bases between them. Germline loops: CDR1 MGHDK, CDR2 SYGVNS. The CDR3 has 13 residues. CDR3 in amino acids: CASSEWGNQPQHF. In DNA, the CDR3 is TGTGCCAGCAGTGAATGGGGTAATCAGCCCCAGCATTTT.